Listed below are T cell receptor beta chains from one sample, sequenced in a study of blood T cells in healthy people across ages. Using its own MiXCR run on the 5' RACE reads, TCRdb lists one record per CDR3 protein. In the table there are over 450,000 distinct CDR3 sequences, nearly 25% of which are singletons. These same records also appear under a second study, on T cells of mothers and their children.

The specimen sequenced was blood. All receptors derive from a boy younger than 18 in good health. Both conserved end residues are part of each CDR3. Each record gives: V gene, clone size, D gene, J gene, CDR3 protein. A D gene is named only where the DNA matches it firmly. Rows give clone size only sometimes, using once, few, many, or a class for an expanded clone.

TRBV29-1	few	-	TRBJ2-7	CSVELFYEQYF
TRBV20-1	few	-	TRBJ1-1	CSARHGPPEAFF
TRBV6-2/TRBV6-3	few	-	TRBJ2-2	CASSLSATYTGELFF
TRBV20-1	-	-	TRBJ2-7	CSARESSGTYEQYF
TRBV6-1	-	TRBD2	-	CASRREVRIDEQFF
TRBV19	few	-	TRBJ2-2	CASKRAEGTGELFF
TRBV4-3	-	-	TRBJ2-1	CASSQESDSGGFYNEQFF
TRBV29-1	-	-	TRBJ1-3	CSVLEQGSRNTIYF
TRBV5-1	few	-	TRBJ2-1	CASSSNSLYNEQFF
TRBV14	-	-	TRBJ2-1	CASSHWGAAANEQFF
TRBV29-1	-	-	TRBJ1-2	CSVESLHGYTF
TRBV7-2	many	-	TRBJ1-6	CASSPGQYNSPLHF
TRBV2	few	-	TRBJ1-2	CASSVTGSGGYTF
TRBV12-3/TRBV12-4	few	-	TRBJ1-2	CASSEAGYGYTF
TRBV6-2/TRBV6-3	few	TRBD1	TRBJ2-3	CASSFPTGTGNRDTQYF
TRBV4-1	-	-	TRBJ2-7	CASSPYAGRTYEQYF
TRBV20-1	-	TRBD2	TRBJ2-5	CSARSYLAGGYQETQYF
TRBV7-9	-	-	TRBJ2-1	CASSSPFGGANEQFF
TRBV4-1	once	TRBD1	TRBJ1-2	CASSQEPDRGYGYTF
TRBV27	-	TRBD2	TRBJ2-1	CASSFRSGTSGSRSEQFF
TRBV24-1	-	TRBD1	TRBJ2-2	CAISGQAHAGELFF
TRBV12-3/TRBV12-4	-	TRBD1	TRBJ2-3	CASRLTGGGDTQYF
TRBV6-1	-	-	TRBJ1-4	CASSEVGRENEKLFF
TRBV28	-	-	TRBJ2-5	CASMDSLQETQYF
TRBV25-1	few	-	TRBJ2-4	CSSIGNKNIQYF
TRBV3-1	few	-	TRBJ1-2	CASSQSGASGGYTF
TRBV6-5	many	-	TRBJ2-2	CASSYSGRGHAGELFF
TRBV2	-	TRBD2	TRBJ2-1	CASSKKREFNNEQFF
TRBV7-3	-	TRBD2	TRBJ2-3	CASSYGGGRWTDTQYF
TRBV6-2/TRBV6-3	-	TRBD2	-	CASSALAGAGDEQFF
TRBV5-5	-	-	-	CASSWDSRPPREQYF
TRBV28	few	TRBD1	TRBJ2-7	CASSGPGQTYEQYF
TRBV4-3	few	-	TRBJ1-1	CASSQVPGVNTEAFF
TRBV29-1	few	TRBD1	TRBJ1-5	CSVGLTGGNQPQHF
TRBV27	many	-	TRBJ2-5	CASGGWETQYF
TRBV15	-	-	TRBJ2-2	CATSTRIDRSPTGELFF
TRBV7-2	few	TRBD2	TRBJ2-3	CASSLTGTSQVADTQYF
TRBV24-1	-	TRBD1	TRBJ2-2	CATSDPRDRATGELFF
TRBV5-5	-	-	TRBJ2-3	CASSLWADSTDTQYF
TRBV25-1	few	-	TRBJ2-7	CASSAGGYYEQYF
TRBV5-1	-	-	TRBJ1-1	CASSFTAKNTEAFF
TRBV3-1	many	-	TRBJ1-2	CASSLAANYGYTF
TRBV7-9	few	TRBD1	TRBJ1-4	CASSPVLGTGGAVWDNEKLFF
TRBV21-1	many	-	TRBJ2-4	CASSTHAPSGFGGNIQYF
TRBV24-1	many	-	TRBJ1-2	CATSASSIYGYTF